This T cell receptor beta chain was captured in a study of blood T cell repertoires in COVID-19. Study as a whole: COVID-19 samples, acute and convalescent, were from the United States, Italy and Spain. The cDNA or gDNA used as material had been derived from T cells, B-cell-depleted T cells, or PBMCs.

There are 16 residues in the CDR3. V lost 1 base to trimming and J lost 5 bases; unmatched junction nucleotides: 7. Germline values: CDR1 SEHNR, CDR2 FQNEAQ (reference sequence). Authors' methods: For nucleated cells, counts were estimated from reference gene primer amplification. Profiling relied on immunoSEQ multiplex PCR, and the TCRdb table lists in-frame clones only, not all of them. The DNA gave D and trimming, while V, J and clone size come from that table. Of 93,000 or so clones detected, roughly nine tenths appear once; the ten largest clones hold 17%. The source is a woman older than 75 in a cohort sampled during active COVID-19. The sequenced sample consisted of peripheral blood. The chain combines TRBV7-9 with TRBJ2-7; 11 bases align to TRBD2. This chain's CDR3 is CASSLEVAGGTHEQYF. CDR3 DNA sequence: TGTGCCAGCAGCTTAGAGGTAGCGGGAGGGACCCACGAGCAGTACTTC.